The 13 T cell receptor beta chains in this list originate from one sample, sequenced in a study of T cell responses to AZD1222 COVID-19 vaccine. Clones were sequenced by immunoSEQ multiplex PCR, and TCRdb holds only the in-frame ones, with some missing. The data hold about 93,000 clones, with 75% to 90% observed a single time. The source was peripheral blood, collected 28 days after the second AZD1222 dose. The receptors stem from an adult who received the AZD1222 COVID-19 vaccine.

This chain joins TRBV7-9 and TRBJ2-7; 9 bases align to TRBD1. This CDR3 has 14 amino acids. Trimming took 5 bases from V and 2 from J; bases not matched to a gene: 4. Per the germline V gene, CDR1 is SEHNR and CDR2 is FQNEAQ (reference sequence). The CDR3 here is CASSPRDRAYEQYF. DNA for the CDR3: TGTGCCAGCAGCCCCCGGGACAGGGCCTACGAGCAGTACTTC.

This chain joins TRBV30 and TRBJ2-2, with 7 nucleotides matching TRBD2. The CDR3 is 12 amino acids. Germline V gives CDR1 GTSNPN, CDR2 SVGIG (reference sequence). Unmatched junction bases numbered 2, after V lost 2 bases and J lost 8 bases. CDR3 region: CAWSLRGGELFF. Here the CDR3 DNA reads TGTGCCTGGAGTTTGCGGGGGGGGGAGCTGTTTTTT. The whole variable domain, remainder taken from reference TRBV30 and TRBJ2-2, is SQTIHQWPATLVQPVGSPLSLECTVEGTSNPNLYWYRQAAGRGLQLLFYSVGIGQISSEVPQNLSASRPQDRQFILSSKKLLLSDSGFYLCAWSLRGGELFFGEGSRLTVL.

The chain joins TRBV18 to TRBJ1-2, with 7 bases aligning to TRBD1. The CDR3 length is 17 residues. Per the germline V gene, CDR1 is KGHSH and CDR2 is LQKENI. Unmatched junction bases numbered 16, after V lost 6 bases and J lost 3 bases. The CDR3 sequence: CASSKMRGGTDDYGYTF. CDR3 nucleotides: TGTGCCAGCTCCAAAATGAGAGGAGGGACAGATGACTATGGCTACACCTTC.

The V call is TRBV2, the J call TRBJ1-5; D not resolved. This CDR3 region has 14 residues. Germline V lookup: CDR1 SNHLY, CDR2 FYNNEI. The V end lost 5 bases, the J end lost 5 bases, and 13 bases lay between the germline ends. Here the CDR3 DNA reads TGTGCCAGCAGTAAGTCAGCAAGGGATCAGCCCCAGCATTTT. It translates to CASSKSARDQPQHF.

The chain employs TRBV2 and TRBJ1-1, with 9 bases lining up with TRBD1. The CDR3 is 17 residues long. The germline gives CDR1 SNHLY, CDR2 FYNNEI. V lost 1 base to trimming and J lost 1 base; unmatched junction nucleotides: 7. The CDR3 DNA follows: TGTGCCAGCAGTGAAGAACAGGGGGCGACGTCGAACACTGAAGCTTTCTTT. Protein sequence: CASSEEQGATSNTEAFF. Complete variable domain (other parts from reference TRBV2 and TRBJ1-1): EPEVTQTPSHQVTQMGQEVILRCVPISNHLYFYWYRQILGQKVEFLVSFYNNEISEKSEIFDDQFSVERPDGSNFTLKIRSTKLEDSAMYFCASSEEQGATSNTEAFFGQGTRLTVV.

The chain is built from TRBV12-5 and TRBJ2-7; D not certain. This CDR3 is built from 16 residues. Per the germline V gene, CDR1 is LGHNT and CDR2 is FRNRAP. V was clipped by 2 bases and J by 5 bases, with 19 bases between them. The CDR3 is CASGLFRPPLSDEQYF. DNA for the CDR3: TGTGCTAGTGGTTTGTTCCGTCCACCCCTAAGCGACGAGCAGTACTTC.

DNA of the CDR3: TGTGCCTGGAGGGGGGCGGCCTTCCGCTACACCTTC. This gives the protein CAWRGAAFRYTF. This chain uses TRBV30 with TRBJ1-2; TRBD1 is a possible D gene (6 bases). Germline values: CDR1 GTSNPN, CDR2 SVGIG (reference sequence). The CDR3 runs to 12 residues. V lost 3 bases and J lost 9, with 14 bases in between.

The chain recombines TRBV10-2 with TRBJ1-6; a possible D gene is TRBD1 (6 bases). Deletions cut 3 bases from V and 3 bases from J, with 15 bases between. CDR3 size: 17 residues. From germline, CDR1 is WSHSY and CDR2 SAAADI. CDR3 sequence reads: CASSEYRQGFYNSPLHF. In DNA, the CDR3 is TGCGCCAGCAGTGAATATAGGCAGGGGTTCTATAATTCACCCCTCCACTTT.

The chain uses TRBV4-2 and TRBJ1-5; a weak D match, TRBD1 (5 bases). The V gene lost 3 bases and the J gene lost 3 bases, with 24 bases spanning the gap. The CDR3 consists of 19 residues. The germline gives CDR1 LGHNA, CDR2 YNFKEQ. CDR3 nucleotides: TGTGCCAGCAGCCATGTGGGGGAGGGAAGCATCTGGGCCAATCAGCCCCAGCATTTT. Translation gives CASSHVGEGSIWANQPQHF.

The chain uses TRBV10-3 and TRBJ2-5; no firm D call. The CDR3 consists of 13 residues. Germline V gene data show CDR1 as ENHRY and CDR2 as SYGVKD. The V end was cut by 5 bases, the J end by 2 bases, with 9 bases between. The CDR3 here is CAISIDGQETQYF. DNA of the CDR3: TGTGCCATCAGTATTGACGGACAAGAGACCCAGTACTTC.

The CDR3 region is CASSQLGTGAFF. DNA of the CDR3: TGTGCCAGCAGCCAACTCGGGACGGGAGCTTTCTTT. The chain combines TRBV3-1 (or the pseudogene TRBV3-2) with TRBJ1-1; weak D call: TRBD1 (5 bases). Trimming stripped 2 bases from V and 10 bases from J, with 11 bases between. CDR1 and CDR2 (germline): LGHDT, YNNKEL (reference sequence). The CDR3 length is 12 residues.

This chain uses TRBV7-9 with TRBJ2-2; 9 bases map to TRBD1. Per the germline V gene, CDR1 is SEHNR and CDR2 is FQNEAQ (reference sequence). V shed 5 bases and J 6 bases; nucleotides not matched to a gene: 7. The CDR3 sequence is 15 residues long. DNA for the CDR3: TGTGCCAGCAGCCTGGGACAGGGTTATCCCGGGGAGCTGTTTTTT. Translating it yields CASSLGQGYPGELFF.

The rearrangement joins TRBV27 to TRBJ2-2, with 12 bases matching TRBD1. V lost 1 base and J lost 6; bases outside the gene matches: 3. In germline, CDR1 is MNHEY, CDR2 SMNVEV (reference sequence). CDR3 length: 16 residues. CDR3 nucleotides: TGTGCCAGCAGTTTATGGGGACAGGGGGCTGCCGGGGAGCTGTTTTTT. The encoded protein is CASSLWGQGAAGELFF.